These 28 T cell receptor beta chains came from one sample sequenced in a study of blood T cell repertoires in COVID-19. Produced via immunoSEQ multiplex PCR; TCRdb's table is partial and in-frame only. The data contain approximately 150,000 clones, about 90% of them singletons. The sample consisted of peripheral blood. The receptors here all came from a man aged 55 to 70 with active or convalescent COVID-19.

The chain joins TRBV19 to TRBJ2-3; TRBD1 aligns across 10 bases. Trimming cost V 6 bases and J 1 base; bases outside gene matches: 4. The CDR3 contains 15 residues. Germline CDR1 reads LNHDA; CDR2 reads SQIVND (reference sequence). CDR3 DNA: TGTGCCAGTAGGGATGGACAGGGGGGCACAGATACGCAGTATTTT. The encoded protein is CASRDGQGGTDTQYF.

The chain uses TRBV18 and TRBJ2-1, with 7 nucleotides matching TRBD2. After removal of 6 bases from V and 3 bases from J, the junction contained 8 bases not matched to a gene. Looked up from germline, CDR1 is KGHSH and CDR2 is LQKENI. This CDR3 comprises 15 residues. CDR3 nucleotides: TGTGCCAGCTCCCCTTTGACGGGAGGCTACAATGAGCAGTTCTTC. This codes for CASSPLTGGYNEQFF.

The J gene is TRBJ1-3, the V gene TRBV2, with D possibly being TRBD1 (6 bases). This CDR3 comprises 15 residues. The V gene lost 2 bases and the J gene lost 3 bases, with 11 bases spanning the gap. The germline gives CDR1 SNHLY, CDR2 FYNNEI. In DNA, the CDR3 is TGTGCCAGCAGTGAACAGGGACACTATGGAAACACCATATATTTT. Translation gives CASSEQGHYGNTIYF. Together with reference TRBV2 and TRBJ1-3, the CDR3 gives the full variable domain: EPEVTQTPSHQVTQMGQEVILRCVPISNHLYFYWYRQILGQKVEFLVSFYNNEISEKSEIFDDQFSVERPDGSNFTLKIRSTKLEDSAMYFCASSEQGHYGNTIYFGEGSWLTVV.

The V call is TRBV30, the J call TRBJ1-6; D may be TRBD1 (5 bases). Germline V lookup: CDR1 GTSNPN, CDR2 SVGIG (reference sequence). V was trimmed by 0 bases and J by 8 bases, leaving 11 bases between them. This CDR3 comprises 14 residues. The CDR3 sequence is CAWSVGGTHSPLHF. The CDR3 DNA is TGTGCCTGGAGTGTCGGAGGGACGCATTCACCCCTCCACTTT. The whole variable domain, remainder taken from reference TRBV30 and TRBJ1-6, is SQTIHQWPATLVQPVGSPLSLECTVEGTSNPNLYWYRQAAGRGLQLLFYSVGIGQISSEVPQNLSASRPQDRQFILSSKKLLLSDSGFYLCAWSVGGTHSPLHFGNGTRLTVT.

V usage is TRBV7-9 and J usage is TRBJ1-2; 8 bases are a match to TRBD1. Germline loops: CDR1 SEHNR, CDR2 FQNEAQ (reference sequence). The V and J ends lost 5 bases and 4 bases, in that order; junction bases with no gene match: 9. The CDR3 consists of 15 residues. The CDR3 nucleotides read TGTGCCAGCAGCGACCCGACAGGGGATGGCTATGGCTACACCTTC. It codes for CASSDPTGDGYGYTF.

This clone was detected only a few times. The CDR3 here is CASSLDRPNSPLHF. The CDR3 region has the DNA TGTGCCAGCAGCTTGGACAGGCCAAATTCACCCCTCCACTTT. The chain couples TRBV7-2 to TRBJ1-6, with TRBD1 matching 7 bases. Germline assignment: CDR1 SGHTA and CDR2 FQGNSA. Trimming removed 3 bases from V and 7 bases from J; junction bases left unmatched: 3. The CDR3 sequence is 14 residues long.

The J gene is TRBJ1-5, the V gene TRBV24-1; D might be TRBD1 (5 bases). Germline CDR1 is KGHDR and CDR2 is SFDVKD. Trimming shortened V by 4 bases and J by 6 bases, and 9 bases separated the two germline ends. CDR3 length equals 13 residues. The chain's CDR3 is CATSDLDSQPQHF. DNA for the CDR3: TGTGCCACCAGTGACCTAGACAGTCAGCCCCAGCATTTT.

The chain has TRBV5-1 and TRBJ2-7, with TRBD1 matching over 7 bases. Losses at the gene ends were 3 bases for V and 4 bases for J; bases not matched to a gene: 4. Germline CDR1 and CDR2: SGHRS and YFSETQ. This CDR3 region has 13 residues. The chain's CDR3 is CASSWLQGYEQYF. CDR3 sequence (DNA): TGCGCCAGCAGCTGGTTACAGGGGTACGAGCAGTACTTC.

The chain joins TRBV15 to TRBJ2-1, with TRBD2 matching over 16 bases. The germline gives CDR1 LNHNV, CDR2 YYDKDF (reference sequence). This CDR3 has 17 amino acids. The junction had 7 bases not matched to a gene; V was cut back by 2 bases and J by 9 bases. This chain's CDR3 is CATSRNLGLAGGGEQFF. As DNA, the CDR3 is TGTGCCACCAGCAGAAACTTGGGACTAGCGGGAGGGGGTGAGCAGTTCTTC.

In nucleotides, the CDR3 is TGTGCCAGTAGCCCAATTAACTATGGCTACACCTTC. Its translation: CASSPINYGYTF. The V gene is TRBV19, the J gene TRBJ1-2; D gene ambiguous. V lost 6 bases and J 1 base, leaving 6 bases between the germline ends. Germline CDR1 LNHDA, CDR2 SQIVND (reference sequence). The CDR3 totals 12 residues.

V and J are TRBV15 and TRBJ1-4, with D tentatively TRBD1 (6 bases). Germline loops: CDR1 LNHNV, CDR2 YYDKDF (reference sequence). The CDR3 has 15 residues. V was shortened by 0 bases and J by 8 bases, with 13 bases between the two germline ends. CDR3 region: CATSREDQGYEKLFF. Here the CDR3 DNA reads TGTGCCACCAGCAGAGAGGACCAGGGGTACGAAAAACTGTTTTTT.

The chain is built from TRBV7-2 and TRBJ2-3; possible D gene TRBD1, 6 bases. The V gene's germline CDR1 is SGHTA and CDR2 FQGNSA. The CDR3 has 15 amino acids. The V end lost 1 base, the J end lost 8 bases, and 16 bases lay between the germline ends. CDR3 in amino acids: CASSLDRGMESTQYF. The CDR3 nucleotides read TGTGCCAGCAGCTTAGATAGGGGGATGGAGAGTACGCAGTATTTT.

CDR3 region: CASSQDLRTGSHYGYTF. The CDR3 DNA reads as TGTGCCAGCAGCCAAGATCTACGGACAGGGAGTCACTATGGCTACACCTTC. The V gene is TRBV14, the J gene TRBJ1-2; 8 nucleotides match TRBD1. J gave up 3 bases and V 0 bases, and 9 bases lay outside the gene matches. Germline V gives CDR1 SGHDN, CDR2 FVKESK. There are 17 residues in the CDR3.

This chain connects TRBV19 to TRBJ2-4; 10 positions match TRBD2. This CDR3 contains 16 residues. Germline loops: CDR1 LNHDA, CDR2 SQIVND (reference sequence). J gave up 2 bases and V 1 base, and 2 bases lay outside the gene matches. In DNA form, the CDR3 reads TGTGCCAGTAGTATAGCTAGCGGGAGAACCAAAAACATTCAGTACTTC. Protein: CASSIASGRTKNIQYF.

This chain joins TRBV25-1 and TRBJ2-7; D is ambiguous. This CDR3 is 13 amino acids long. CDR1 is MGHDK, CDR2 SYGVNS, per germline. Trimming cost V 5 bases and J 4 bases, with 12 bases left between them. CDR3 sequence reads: CASSPMPGYEQYF. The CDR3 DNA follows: TGTGCCAGCAGTCCTATGCCAGGATACGAGCAGTACTTC.

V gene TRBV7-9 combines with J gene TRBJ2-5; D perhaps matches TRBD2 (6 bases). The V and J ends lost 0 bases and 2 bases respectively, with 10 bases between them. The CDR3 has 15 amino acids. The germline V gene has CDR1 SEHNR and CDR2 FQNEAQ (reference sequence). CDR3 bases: TGTGCCAGCAGCTTAGCGACCGGACTACAAGAGACCCAGTACTTC. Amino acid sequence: CASSLATGLQETQYF.

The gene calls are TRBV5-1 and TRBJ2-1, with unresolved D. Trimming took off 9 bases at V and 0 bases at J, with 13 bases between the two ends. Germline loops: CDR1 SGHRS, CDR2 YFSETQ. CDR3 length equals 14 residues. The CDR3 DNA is TGCGCCACCTCCATGGGCAGCTCCTACAATGAGCAGTTCTTC. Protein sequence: CATSMGSSYNEQFF.

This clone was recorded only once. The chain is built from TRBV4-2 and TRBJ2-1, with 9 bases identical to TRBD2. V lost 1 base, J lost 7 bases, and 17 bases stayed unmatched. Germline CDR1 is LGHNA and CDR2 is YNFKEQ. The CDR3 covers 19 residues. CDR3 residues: CASSQGSGLAGPVGNEQFF. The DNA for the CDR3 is TGTGCCAGCAGCCAAGGGAGTGGGCTAGCGGGGCCTGTTGGAAATGAGCAGTTCTTC.

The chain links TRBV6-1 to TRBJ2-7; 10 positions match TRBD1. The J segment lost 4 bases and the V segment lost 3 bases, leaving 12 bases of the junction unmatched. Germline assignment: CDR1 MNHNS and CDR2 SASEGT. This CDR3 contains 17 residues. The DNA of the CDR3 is TGTGCCAGCAGTGACAGTCTTAGGACAGGGGGAAATTACGAGCAGTACTTC. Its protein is CASSDSLRTGGNYEQYF.

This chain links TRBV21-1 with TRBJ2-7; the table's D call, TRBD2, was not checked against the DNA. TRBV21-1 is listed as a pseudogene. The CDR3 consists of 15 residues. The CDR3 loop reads CASSLAGGPSEEQYF. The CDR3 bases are TGTGCCAGCAGTTTAGCGGGAGGGCCCTCGGAGGAGCAGTACTTC.

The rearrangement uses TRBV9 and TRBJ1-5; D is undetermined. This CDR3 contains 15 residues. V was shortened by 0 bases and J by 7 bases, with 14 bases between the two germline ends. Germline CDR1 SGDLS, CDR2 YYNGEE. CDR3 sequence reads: CASSVDTGKGQPQHF. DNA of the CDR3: TGTGCCAGCAGCGTAGACACGGGTAAAGGACAGCCCCAGCATTTT.

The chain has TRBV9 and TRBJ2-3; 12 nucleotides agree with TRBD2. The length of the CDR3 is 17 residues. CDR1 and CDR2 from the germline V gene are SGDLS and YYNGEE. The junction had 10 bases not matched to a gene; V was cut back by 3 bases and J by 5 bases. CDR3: CASSGGLAGGRLDTQYF. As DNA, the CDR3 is TGTGCCAGCAGCGGTGGGCTAGCGGGAGGGCGCTTAGATACGCAGTATTTT.

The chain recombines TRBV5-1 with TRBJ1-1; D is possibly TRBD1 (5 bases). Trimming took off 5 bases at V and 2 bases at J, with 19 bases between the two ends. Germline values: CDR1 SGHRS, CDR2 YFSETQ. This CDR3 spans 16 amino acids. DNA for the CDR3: TGCGCCAGCAGGCTTGGATGGGGGGACTTAAACACTGAAGCTTTCTTT. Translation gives CASRLGWGDLNTEAFF.

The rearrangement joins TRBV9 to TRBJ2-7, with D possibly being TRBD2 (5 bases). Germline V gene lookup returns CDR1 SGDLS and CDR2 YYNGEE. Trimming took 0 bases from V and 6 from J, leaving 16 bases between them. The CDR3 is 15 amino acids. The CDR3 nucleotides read TGTGCCAGCAGCGTAGTAGAAGGCCTAGGAGGCGAGCAGTACTTC. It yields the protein CASSVVEGLGGEQYF.

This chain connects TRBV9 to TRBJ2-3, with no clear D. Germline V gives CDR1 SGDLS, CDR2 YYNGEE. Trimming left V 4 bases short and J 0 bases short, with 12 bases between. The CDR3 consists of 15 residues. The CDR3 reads CASSSRSTSTDTQYF. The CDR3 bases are TGTGCCAGCAGCTCCCGGAGTACTAGCACAGATACGCAGTATTTT.

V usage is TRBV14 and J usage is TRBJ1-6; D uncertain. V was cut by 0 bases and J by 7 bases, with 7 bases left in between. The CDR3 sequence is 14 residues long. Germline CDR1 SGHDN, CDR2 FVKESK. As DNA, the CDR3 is TGTGCCAGCAGCCAAGAAACAGCCAATTCACCCCTCCACTTT. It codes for CASSQETANSPLHF.

The CDR3 reads CASSEGGGGEQYF. CDR3 nucleotide sequence: TGTGCCAGCAGTGAAGGGGGCGGGGGCGAGCAGTACTTC. The chain combines TRBV6-1 with TRBJ2-7, with 7 bases aligning to TRBD2. Per the germline V gene, CDR1 is MNHNS and CDR2 is SASEGT. The CDR3 is 13 residues long. V lost 1 base and J lost 6; bases outside the gene matches: 3.

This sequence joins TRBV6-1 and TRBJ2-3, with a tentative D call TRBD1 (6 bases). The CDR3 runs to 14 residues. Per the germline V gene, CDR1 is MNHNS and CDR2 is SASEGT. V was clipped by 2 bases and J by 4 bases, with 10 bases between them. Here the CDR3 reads CASSEQGMADTQYF. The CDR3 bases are TGTGCCAGCAGTGAACAGGGGATGGCAGATACGCAGTATTTT.